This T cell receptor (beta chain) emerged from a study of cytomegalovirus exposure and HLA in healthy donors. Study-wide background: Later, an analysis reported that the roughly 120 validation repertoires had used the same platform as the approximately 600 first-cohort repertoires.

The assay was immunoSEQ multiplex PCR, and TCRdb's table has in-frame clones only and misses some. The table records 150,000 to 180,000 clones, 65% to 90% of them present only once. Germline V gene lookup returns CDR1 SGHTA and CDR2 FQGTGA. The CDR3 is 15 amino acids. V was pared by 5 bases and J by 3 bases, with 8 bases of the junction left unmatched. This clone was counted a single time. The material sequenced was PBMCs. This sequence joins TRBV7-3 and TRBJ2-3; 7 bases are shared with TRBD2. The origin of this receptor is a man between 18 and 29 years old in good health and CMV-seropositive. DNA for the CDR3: TGTGCCAGCAGCGCTGTTGGGGGAGGGACAGATACGCAGTATTTT. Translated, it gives CASSAVGGGTDTQYF.